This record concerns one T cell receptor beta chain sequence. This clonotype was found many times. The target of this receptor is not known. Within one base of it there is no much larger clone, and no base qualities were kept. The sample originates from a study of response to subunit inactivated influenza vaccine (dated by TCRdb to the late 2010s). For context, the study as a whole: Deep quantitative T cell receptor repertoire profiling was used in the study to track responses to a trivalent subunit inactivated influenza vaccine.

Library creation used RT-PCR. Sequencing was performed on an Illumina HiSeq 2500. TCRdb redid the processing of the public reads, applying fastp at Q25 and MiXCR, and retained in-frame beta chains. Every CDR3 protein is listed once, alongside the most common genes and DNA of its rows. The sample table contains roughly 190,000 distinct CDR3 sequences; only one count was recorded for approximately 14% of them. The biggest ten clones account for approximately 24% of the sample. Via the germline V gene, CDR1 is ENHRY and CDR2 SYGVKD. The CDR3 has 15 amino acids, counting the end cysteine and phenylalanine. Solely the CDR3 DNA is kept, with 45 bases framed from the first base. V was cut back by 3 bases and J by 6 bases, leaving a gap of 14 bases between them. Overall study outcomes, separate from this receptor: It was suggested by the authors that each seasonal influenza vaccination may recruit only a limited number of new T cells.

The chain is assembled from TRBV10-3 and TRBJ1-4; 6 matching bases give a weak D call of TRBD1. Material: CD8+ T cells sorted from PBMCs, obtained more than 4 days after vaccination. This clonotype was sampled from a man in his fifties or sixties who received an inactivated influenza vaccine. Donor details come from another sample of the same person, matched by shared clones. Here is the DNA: TGTGCCATCAGTGACGGACAGATAAAGGATGAAAAACTGTTTTTT. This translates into CAISDGQIKDEKLFF.